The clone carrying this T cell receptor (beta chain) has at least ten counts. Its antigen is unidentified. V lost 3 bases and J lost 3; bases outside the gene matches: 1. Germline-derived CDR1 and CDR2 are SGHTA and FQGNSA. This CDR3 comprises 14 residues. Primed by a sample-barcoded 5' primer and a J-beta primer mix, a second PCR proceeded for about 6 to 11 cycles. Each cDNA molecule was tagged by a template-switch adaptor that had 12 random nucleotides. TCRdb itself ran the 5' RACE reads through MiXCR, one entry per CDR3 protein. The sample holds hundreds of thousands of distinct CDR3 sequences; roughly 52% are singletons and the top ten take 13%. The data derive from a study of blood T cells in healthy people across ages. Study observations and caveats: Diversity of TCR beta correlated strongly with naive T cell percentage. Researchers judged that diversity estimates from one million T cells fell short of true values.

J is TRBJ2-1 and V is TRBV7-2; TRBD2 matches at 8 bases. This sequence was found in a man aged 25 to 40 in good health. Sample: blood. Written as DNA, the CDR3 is TGTGCCAGCAGCTTCCTAGCGGGCTACAATGAGCAGTTCTTC. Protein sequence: CASSFLAGYNEQFF.